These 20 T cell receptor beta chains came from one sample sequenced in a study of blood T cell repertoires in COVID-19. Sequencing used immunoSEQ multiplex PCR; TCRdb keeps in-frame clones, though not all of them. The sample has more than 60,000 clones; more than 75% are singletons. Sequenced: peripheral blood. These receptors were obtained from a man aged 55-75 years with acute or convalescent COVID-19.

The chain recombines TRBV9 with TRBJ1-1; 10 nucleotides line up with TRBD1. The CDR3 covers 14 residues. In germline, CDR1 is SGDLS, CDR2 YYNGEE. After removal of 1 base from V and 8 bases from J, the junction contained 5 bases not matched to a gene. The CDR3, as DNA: TGTGCCAGCAGCGTAACCCCGGGACAGGGGGAAGCTTTCTTT. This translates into CASSVTPGQGEAFF.

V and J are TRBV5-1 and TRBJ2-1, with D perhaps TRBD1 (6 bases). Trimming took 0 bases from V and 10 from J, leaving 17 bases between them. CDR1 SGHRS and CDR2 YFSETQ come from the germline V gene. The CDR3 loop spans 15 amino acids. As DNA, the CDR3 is TGCGCCAGCAGCTTGGGGGCCGGGACAATTTCCGAGCAGTTCTTC. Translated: CASSLGAGTISEQFF.

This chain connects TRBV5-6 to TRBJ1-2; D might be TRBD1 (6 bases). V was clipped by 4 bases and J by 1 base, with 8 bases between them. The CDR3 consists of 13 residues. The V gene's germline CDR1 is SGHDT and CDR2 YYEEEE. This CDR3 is CASSPDSNYGYTF. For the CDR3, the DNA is TGTGCCAGCAGCCCGGACAGTAACTATGGCTACACCTTC.

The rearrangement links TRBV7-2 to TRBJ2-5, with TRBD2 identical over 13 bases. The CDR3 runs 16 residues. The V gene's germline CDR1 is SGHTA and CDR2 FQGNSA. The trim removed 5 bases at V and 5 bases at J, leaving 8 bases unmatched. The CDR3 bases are TGTGCCAGCAGCGTCACTAGCGGGGGGGCCGGGGAGACCCAGTACTTC. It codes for CASSVTSGGAGETQYF.

The DNA for the CDR3 is TGTGCCAGCAGCTTGGAGGGACTGGTCTATGGCTACACCTTC. Its protein is CASSLEGLVYGYTF. The J gene is TRBJ1-2, the V gene TRBV5-8, with a possible D match to TRBD1 (5 bases). Trimming shortened V by 0 bases and J by 4 bases, and 10 bases separated the two germline ends. The germline V gene encodes CDR1 SGHTS and CDR2 YDEGEE. This CDR3 is built from 14 residues.

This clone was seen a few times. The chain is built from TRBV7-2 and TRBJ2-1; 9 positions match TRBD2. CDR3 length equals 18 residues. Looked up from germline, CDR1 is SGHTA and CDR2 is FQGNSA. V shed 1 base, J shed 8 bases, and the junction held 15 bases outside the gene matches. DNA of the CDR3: TGTGCCAGCAGCTTAGAACCATCTGCGGGGGGGCCAAGGGATGAGCAGTTCTTC. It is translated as CASSLEPSAGGPRDEQFF.

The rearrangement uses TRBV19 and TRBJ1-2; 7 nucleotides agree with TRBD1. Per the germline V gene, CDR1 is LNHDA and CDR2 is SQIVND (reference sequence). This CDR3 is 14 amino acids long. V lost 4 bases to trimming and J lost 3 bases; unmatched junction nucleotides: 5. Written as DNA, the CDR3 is TGTGCCAGTAGTACCCATGGACAGGACTATGGCTACACCTTC. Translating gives CASSTHGQDYGYTF.

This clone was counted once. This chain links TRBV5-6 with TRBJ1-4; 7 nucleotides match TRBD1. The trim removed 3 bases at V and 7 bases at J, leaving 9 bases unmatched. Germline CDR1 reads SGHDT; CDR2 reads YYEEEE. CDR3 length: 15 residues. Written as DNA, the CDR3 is TGTGCCAGCAGCTCGGGGGACAGACGGGGTGAAAAACTGTTTTTT. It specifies CASSSGDRRGEKLFF.

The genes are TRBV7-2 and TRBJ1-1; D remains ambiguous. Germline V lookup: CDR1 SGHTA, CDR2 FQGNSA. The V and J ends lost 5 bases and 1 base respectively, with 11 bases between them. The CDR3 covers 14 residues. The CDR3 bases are TGTGCCAGCAGCCCTAATTCCGCGAACACTGAAGCTTTCTTT. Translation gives CASSPNSANTEAFF.

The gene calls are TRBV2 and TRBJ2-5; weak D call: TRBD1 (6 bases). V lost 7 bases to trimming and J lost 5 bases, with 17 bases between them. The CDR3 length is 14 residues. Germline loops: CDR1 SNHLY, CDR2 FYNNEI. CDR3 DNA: TGTGCCAGCATTTCGGACAGACGCCTGGAGACCCAGTACTTC. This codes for CASISDRRLETQYF. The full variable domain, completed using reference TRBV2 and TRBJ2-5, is EPEVTQTPSHQVTQMGQEVILRCVPISNHLYFYWYRQILGQKVEFLVSFYNNEISEKSEIFDDQFSVERPDGSNFTLKIRSTKLEDSAMYFCASISDRRLETQYFGPGTRLLVL.

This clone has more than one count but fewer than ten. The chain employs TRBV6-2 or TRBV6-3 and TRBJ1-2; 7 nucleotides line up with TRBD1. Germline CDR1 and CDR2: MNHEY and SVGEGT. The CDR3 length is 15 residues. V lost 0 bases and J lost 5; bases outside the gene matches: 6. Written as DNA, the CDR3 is TGTGCCAGCAGTTACTCAGGGACAGCTCCTTATGGCTACACCTTC. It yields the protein CASSYSGTAPYGYTF.

CDR3 DNA: TGTGCCAGCAGCTTCCTAGGGACAGGGGGAGCCGGGGAGCTGTTTTTT. It translates to CASSFLGTGGAGELFF. V usage is TRBV5-4 and J usage is TRBJ2-2; 11 positions agree with TRBD1. Germline V gene lookup returns CDR1 SGHNT and CDR2 YYREEE (reference sequence). The CDR3 has 16 residues. With 2 bases clipped from V and 6 bases from J, the junction kept 6 bases outside the gene matches.

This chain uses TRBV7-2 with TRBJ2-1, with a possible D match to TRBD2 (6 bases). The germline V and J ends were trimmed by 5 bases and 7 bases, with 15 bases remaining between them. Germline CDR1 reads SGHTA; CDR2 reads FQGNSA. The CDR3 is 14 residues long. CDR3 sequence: CASSPQAGMNEQFF. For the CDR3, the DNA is TGTGCCAGCAGCCCGCAGGCGGGGATGAATGAGCAGTTCTTC.

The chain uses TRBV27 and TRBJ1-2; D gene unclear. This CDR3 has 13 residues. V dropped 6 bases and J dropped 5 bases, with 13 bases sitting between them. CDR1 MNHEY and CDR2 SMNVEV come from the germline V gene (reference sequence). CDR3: CASREGLGYGYTF. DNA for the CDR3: TGTGCCAGCAGAGAAGGACTCGGGTATGGCTACACCTTC.

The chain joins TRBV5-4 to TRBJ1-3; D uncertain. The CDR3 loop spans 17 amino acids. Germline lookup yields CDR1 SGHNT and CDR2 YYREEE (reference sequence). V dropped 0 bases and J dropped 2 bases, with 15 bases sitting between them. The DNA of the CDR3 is TGTGCCAGCAGCTTGGAACTCGGGGTACAGCCTGGAAACACCATATATTTT. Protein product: CASSLELGVQPGNTIYF.

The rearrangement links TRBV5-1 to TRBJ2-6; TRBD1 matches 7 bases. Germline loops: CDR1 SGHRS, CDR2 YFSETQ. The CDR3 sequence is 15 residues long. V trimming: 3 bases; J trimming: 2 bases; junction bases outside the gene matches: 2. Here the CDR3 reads CASSYTGAGANVLTF. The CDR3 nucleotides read TGCGCCAGCAGCTATACAGGGGCTGGGGCCAACGTCCTGACTTTC. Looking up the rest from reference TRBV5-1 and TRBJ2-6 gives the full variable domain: KAGVTQTPRYLIKTRGQQVTLSCSPISGHRSVSWYQQTPGQGLQFLFEYFSETQRNKGNFPGRFSGRQFSNSRSEMNVSTLELGDSALYLCASSYTGAGANVLTFGAGSRLTVL.

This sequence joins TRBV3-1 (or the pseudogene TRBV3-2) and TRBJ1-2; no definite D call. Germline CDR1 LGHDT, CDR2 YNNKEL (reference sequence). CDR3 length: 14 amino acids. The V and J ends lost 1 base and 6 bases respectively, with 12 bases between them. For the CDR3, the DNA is TGTGCCAGCAGCCAAGGAGTTAGCAGCCATGGCTACACCTTC. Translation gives CASSQGVSSHGYTF.

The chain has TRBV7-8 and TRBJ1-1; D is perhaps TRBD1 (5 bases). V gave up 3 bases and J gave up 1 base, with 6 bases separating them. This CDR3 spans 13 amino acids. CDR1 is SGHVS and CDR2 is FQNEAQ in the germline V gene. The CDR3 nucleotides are TGTGCCAGCAGCTTTACAGGGAACACTGAAGCTTTCTTT. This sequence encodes CASSFTGNTEAFF.

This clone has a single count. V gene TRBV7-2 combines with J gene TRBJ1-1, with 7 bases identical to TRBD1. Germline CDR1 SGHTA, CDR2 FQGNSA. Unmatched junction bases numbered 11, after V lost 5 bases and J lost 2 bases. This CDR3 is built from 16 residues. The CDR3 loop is CASSPKSGQANTEAFF. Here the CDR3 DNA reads TGTGCCAGCAGCCCAAAAAGCGGACAGGCCAACACTGAAGCTTTCTTT.

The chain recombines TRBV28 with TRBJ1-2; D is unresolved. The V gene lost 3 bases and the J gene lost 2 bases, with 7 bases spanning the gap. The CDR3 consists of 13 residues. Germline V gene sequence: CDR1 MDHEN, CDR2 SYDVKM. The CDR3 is CASSFSVNYGYTF. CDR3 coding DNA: TGTGCCAGCAGTTTTTCAGTAAACTATGGCTACACCTTC.